One and the same sample provided the 17 T cell receptor beta chains below, sequenced in a study of cytomegalovirus exposure and HLA in healthy donors. Using immunoSEQ multiplex PCR, the repertoire was profiled, and TCRdb retains in-frame clones only, with some absent. The sample carries tens of thousands of clones, nearly 95% recorded once. Sequenced: PBMCs. The receptors come from a man younger than 35 in good health and CMV-seropositive.

This sequence joins TRBV11-2 and TRBJ2-2; 11 bases map to TRBD1. Germline trimming cut 6 bases from V and 5 bases from J; bases unmatched to any gene: 2. Per germline, CDR1 SGHAT and CDR2 FQNNGV. The CDR3 is 14 amino acids. The CDR3 loop reads CASSWDRGTGELFF. In DNA form, the CDR3 reads TGTGCCAGCAGTTGGGACAGGGGGACCGGGGAGCTGTTTTTT.

V gene TRBV5-1 combines with J gene TRBJ2-3, with 7 nucleotides matching TRBD2. There are 15 residues in the CDR3. V shed 0 bases, J shed 3 bases, and the junction held 4 bases outside the gene matches. Germline V lookup: CDR1 SGHRS, CDR2 YFSETQ. The CDR3, as DNA: TGCGCCAGCAGCTTGGTCGGGGGGAGGACAGATACGCAGTATTTT. Its translation is CASSLVGGRTDTQYF.

The CDR3 here is CAINRDRDTGELFF. The DNA for the CDR3 is TGTGCCATCAACAGGGACAGGGACACCGGGGAGCTGTTTTTT. The chain is built from TRBV10-3 and TRBJ2-2, with TRBD1 matching over 9 bases. Germline values: CDR1 ENHRY, CDR2 SYGVKD. The V segment lost 7 bases and the J segment 3 bases; nucleotides outside the gene matches: 3. The CDR3 runs to 14 residues.

The gene calls are TRBV9 and TRBJ1-1; possibly TRBD1 for D (5 bases). This CDR3 comprises 17 residues. Germline-derived CDR1 and CDR2 are SGDLS and YYNGEE. V was shortened by 0 bases and J by 1 base, with 16 bases between the two germline ends. CDR3 sequence reads: CASSVDSRGGGNTEAFF. The CDR3 DNA sequence: TGTGCCAGCAGCGTAGACTCGCGGGGGGGAGGGAACACTGAAGCTTTCTTT.

V usage is TRBV13 and J usage is TRBJ2-1, with TRBD2 identical over 7 bases. J was trimmed by 2 bases and V by 5 bases; bases with no gene match: 6. Germline V gene lookup returns CDR1 PRHDT and CDR2 FYEKMQ (reference sequence). This CDR3 has 15 residues. The CDR3 loop is CASSPWGRAYNEQFF. The DNA for the CDR3 is TGTGCCAGCAGCCCCTGGGGGAGGGCCTACAATGAGCAGTTCTTC.

V is TRBV5-1 and J is TRBJ2-3; a weak D match, TRBD1 (6 bases). CDR1 is SGHRS and CDR2 is YFSETQ in the germline V gene. The CDR3 length is 16 residues. V lost 0 bases to trimming and J lost 1 base, with 12 bases between them. Written as DNA, the CDR3 is TGCGCCAGCAGCTTGGCCGGGGCAGGGGGCACAGATACGCAGTATTTT. Residues: CASSLAGAGGTDTQYF.

The rearrangement uses TRBV7-9 and TRBJ2-7; D is perhaps TRBD1 (7 bases). The CDR3 covers 18 residues. CDR1 is SEHNR and CDR2 is FQNEAQ in the germline V gene (reference sequence). The V and J ends lost 6 bases and 3 bases respectively, with 27 bases between them. The CDR3 DNA reads as TGTGCCAGCAGTAATCTTCTTGCGGCGGGACAGCTGGGCTACGAGCAGTACTTC. Protein: CASSNLLAAGQLGYEQYF.

Concerning this clone: A junction boundary mismatches the germline segment, possibly from a read error. CDR3 nucleotide sequence: TGTGCTAGCAGCCACCGGGGGGACTTCAATGAGCAGTTCTTC. Protein sequence: CASSHRGDFNEQFF. The chain has TRBV7-7 and TRBJ2-1, with 7 bases aligning to TRBD2. The CDR3 length is 14 residues. Looked up from germline, CDR1 is SSHAT and CDR2 is FNYEAQ (reference sequence).

The V call is TRBV9, the J call TRBJ2-2, with D possibly TRBD1 on 6 matching bases. The V end lost 2 bases, the J end lost 10 bases, and 15 bases lay between the germline ends. The length of the CDR3 is 14 residues. The germline CDR1 and CDR2 sequences are SGDLS and YYNGEE. The CDR3 DNA reads as TGTGCCAGCAGCGTGGGACAAAGGTCCGAGGAGCTGTTTTTT. Translated: CASSVGQRSEELFF.

The chain uses TRBV19 and TRBJ2-7, with a possible D match to TRBD1 (6 bases). From germline, CDR1 is LNHDA and CDR2 SQIVND (reference sequence). V was pared by 5 bases and J by 3 bases, with 11 bases between. The CDR3 contains 13 residues. CDR3 sequence: CASSSDSVYEQYF. The CDR3 DNA follows: TGTGCCAGTAGTTCGGACAGCGTCTACGAGCAGTACTTC.

The J gene is TRBJ1-4, the V gene TRBV5-1; no firm D call. Per the germline V gene, CDR1 is SGHRS and CDR2 is YFSETQ. The CDR3 consists of 15 residues. V lost 2 bases to trimming and J lost 0 bases, with 8 bases between them. Written as DNA, the CDR3 is TGCGCCAGCAGCTTTGGGCCGTCAACTAATGAAAAACTGTTTTTT. Its protein product is CASSFGPSTNEKLFF.

The chain carries TRBV5-1 and TRBJ2-5, with unresolved D. Trimming stripped 0 bases from V and 8 bases from J, with 14 bases between. In germline, CDR1 is SGHRS, CDR2 YFSETQ. This CDR3 is 14 amino acids long. CDR3: CASSLVSVEETQYF. The CDR3 nucleotides are TGCGCCAGCAGCTTGGTATCTGTCGAGGAAACCCAGTACTTC.

The V gene is TRBV19, the J gene TRBJ2-1, with D possibly being TRBD1 (8 bases). This CDR3 has 18 amino acids. Germline-derived CDR1 and CDR2 are LNHDA and SQIVND (reference sequence). Trimming removed 8 bases at V and 1 base at J, with 24 bases between. The CDR3 sequence is CASGLDRGKNPSYNEQFF. The CDR3, as DNA: TGTGCCAGTGGACTAGACAGGGGTAAAAACCCGTCCTACAATGAGCAGTTCTTC.

The chain employs TRBV19 and TRBJ2-2; 9 nucleotides agree with TRBD1. The length of the CDR3 is 16 residues. The germline V gene has CDR1 LNHDA and CDR2 SQIVND (reference sequence). The V and J ends lost 4 bases and 4 bases, in that order; junction bases with no gene match: 7. The CDR3: CASSTPGQGLTGELFF. For the CDR3, the DNA is TGTGCCAGTAGTACCCCGGGACAGGGTCTCACCGGGGAGCTGTTTTTT.

The chain employs TRBV10-3 and TRBJ1-1, with 7 bases lining up with TRBD1. Germline CDR1 and CDR2: ENHRY and SYGVKD. V lost 10 bases to trimming and J lost 4 bases; unmatched junction nucleotides: 18. CDR3 length equals 16 residues. CDR3 sequence reads: CATDRTGSDGGTEAFF. CDR3 bases: TGTGCCACCGACCGGACAGGCTCCGATGGTGGCACTGAAGCTTTCTTT.

V and J are TRBV11-3 and TRBJ2-1; perhaps TRBD2 as D (6 bases). Trimming removed 5 bases at V and 6 bases at J, with 17 bases between. This CDR3 is built from 15 residues. Germline CDR1 SGHNT, CDR2 YENEEA. The CDR3 DNA follows: TGTGCCAGCAGCCGGGTGGGACTGGCCTCCAATGAGCAGTTCTTC. Translating it yields CASSRVGLASNEQFF.

The chain couples TRBV30 to TRBJ2-3, with D perhaps matching TRBD2 (5 bases). Germline CDR1 reads GTSNPN; CDR2 reads SVGIG (reference sequence). V lost 1 base and J 2 bases, leaving 13 bases between the germline ends. This CDR3 is 15 amino acids long. CDR3 residues: CAWSGGAATTDTQYF. CDR3 DNA sequence: TGTGCCTGGAGTGGGGGAGCGGCCACCACAGATACGCAGTATTTT.